Listed here is a single TCR beta chain. The antigen is unknown. The data derive from a study of T cell responses to AZD1222 COVID-19 vaccine. Study observations and caveats: CD4 TCRs linked to vaccination spanned spike, dominating at 160-218 and 743-854. At baseline, just five or six AZD1222 recipients tested seropositive. Donors were largely white British and mainly female; clonal diversity was possibly underestimated.

V gave up 1 base and J gave up 6 bases; unmatched junction bases: 3. Germline V gene sequence: CDR1 SGHNT, CDR2 YENEEA. The CDR3 loop spans 16 amino acids. Some clones are missing from TCRdb's copy, which holds only in-frame ones; the method was immunoSEQ multiplex PCR. The sample has over 130,000 clones, over 90% seen once; the top ten hold 3.6%. The sequenced sample was peripheral blood, obtained 28 days after the second AZD1222 dose. The clonotype originates from an adult who received the AZD1222 COVID-19 vaccine. The rearrangement joins TRBV11-3 to TRBJ2-1; TRBD2 matches 13 bases. In DNA, the CDR3 is TGTGCCAGCAGCTTAGGACTAGCGGGAGGTAGCAATGAGCAGTTCTTC. Its translation is CASSLGLAGGSNEQFF.